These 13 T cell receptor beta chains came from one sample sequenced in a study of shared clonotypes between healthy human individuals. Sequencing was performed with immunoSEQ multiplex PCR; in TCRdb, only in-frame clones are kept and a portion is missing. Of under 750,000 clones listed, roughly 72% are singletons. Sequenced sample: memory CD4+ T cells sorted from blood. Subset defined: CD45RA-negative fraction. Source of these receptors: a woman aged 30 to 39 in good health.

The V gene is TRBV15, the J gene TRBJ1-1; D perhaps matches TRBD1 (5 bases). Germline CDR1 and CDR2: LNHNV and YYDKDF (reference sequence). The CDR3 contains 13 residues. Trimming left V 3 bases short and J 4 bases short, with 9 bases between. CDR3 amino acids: CATSSRRGTEAFF. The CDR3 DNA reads TGTGCCACCAGCAGCCGGAGGGGCACTGAAGCTTTCTTT.

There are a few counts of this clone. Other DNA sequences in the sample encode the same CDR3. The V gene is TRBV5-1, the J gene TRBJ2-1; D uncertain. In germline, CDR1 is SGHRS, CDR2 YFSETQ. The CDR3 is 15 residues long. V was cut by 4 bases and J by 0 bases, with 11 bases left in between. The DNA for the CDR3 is TGCGCCAGCAGCACCGACACCAGCTCCTACAATGAGCAGTTCTTC. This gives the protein CASSTDTSSYNEQFF.

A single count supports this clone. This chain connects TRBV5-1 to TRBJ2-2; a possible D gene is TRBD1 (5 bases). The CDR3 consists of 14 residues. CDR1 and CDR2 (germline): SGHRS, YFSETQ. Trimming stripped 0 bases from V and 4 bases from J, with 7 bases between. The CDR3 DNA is TGCGCCAGCAGCTTGGACAGGACCACCGGGGAGCTGTTTTTT. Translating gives CASSLDRTTGELFF.

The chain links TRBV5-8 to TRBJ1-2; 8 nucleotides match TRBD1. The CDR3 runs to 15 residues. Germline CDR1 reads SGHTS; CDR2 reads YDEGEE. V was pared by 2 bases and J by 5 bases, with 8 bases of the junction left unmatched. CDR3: CASSFKTGVRYGYTF. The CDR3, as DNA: TGTGCCAGCAGCTTTAAGACAGGGGTTAGGTATGGCTACACCTTC.

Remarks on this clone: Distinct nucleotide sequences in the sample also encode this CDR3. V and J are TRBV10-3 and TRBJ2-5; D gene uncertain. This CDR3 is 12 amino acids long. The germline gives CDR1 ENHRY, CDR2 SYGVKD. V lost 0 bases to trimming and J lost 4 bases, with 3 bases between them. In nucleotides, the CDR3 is TGTGCCATCAGTGAGTCAAGAGAGACCCAGTACTTC. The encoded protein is CAISESRETQYF.

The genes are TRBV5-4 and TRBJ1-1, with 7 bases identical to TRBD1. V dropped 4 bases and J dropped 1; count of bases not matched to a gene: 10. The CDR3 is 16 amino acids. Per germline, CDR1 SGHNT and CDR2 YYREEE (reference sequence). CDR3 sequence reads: CASSLGPGTANTEAFF. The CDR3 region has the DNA TGTGCCAGCAGCCTTGGCCCCGGGACAGCGAACACTGAAGCTTTCTTT.

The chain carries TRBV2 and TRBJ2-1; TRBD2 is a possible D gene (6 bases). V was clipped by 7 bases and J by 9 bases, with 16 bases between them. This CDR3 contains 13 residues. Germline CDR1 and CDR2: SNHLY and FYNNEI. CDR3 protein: CASTGTGAGEQFF. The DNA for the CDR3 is TGTGCCAGCACCGGGACTGGGGCGGGTGAGCAGTTCTTC.

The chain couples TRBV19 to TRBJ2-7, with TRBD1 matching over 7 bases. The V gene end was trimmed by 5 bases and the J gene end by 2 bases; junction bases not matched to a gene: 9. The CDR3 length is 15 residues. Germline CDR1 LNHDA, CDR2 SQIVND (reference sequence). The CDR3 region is CASSQDGQVAYEQYF. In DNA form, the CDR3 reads TGTGCCAGTAGTCAAGATGGACAGGTTGCCTACGAGCAGTACTTC.

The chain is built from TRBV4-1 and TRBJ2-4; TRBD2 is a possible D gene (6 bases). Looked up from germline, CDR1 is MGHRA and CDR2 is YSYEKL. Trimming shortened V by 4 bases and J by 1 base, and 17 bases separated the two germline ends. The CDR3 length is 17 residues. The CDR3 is CASSLRVIAGAKNIQYF. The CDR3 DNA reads TGCGCCAGCAGCCTAAGGGTGATCGCGGGGGCCAAAAACATTCAGTACTTC.

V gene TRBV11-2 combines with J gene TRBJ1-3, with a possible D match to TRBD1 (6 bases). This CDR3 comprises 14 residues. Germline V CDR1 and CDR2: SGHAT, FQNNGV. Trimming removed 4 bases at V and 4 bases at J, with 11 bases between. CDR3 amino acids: CASSSSGGGNTIYF. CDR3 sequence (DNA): TGTGCCAGCAGCTCCTCCGGGGGCGGAAACACCATATATTTT. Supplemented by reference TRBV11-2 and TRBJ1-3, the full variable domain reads EAGVAQSPRYKIIEKRQSVAFWCNPISGHATLYWYQQILGQGPKLLIQFQNNGVVDDSQLPKDRFSAERLKGVDSTLKIQPAKLEDSAVYLCASSSSGGGNTIYFGEGSWLTVV.

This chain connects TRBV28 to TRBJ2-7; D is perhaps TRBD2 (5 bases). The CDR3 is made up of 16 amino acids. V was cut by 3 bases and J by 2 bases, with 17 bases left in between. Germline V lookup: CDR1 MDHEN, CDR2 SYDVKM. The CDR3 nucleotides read TGTGCCAGCAGTTTTTCAGGTTCCACGGGAACCTACGAGCAGTACTTC. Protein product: CASSFSGSTGTYEQYF.

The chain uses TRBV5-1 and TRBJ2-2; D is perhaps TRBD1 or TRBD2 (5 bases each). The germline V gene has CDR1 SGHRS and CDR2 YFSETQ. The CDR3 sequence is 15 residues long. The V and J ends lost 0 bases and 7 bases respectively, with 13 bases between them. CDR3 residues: CASSLEGSEGGELFF. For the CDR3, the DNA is TGCGCCAGCAGCTTGGAGGGGAGCGAGGGCGGGGAGCTGTTTTTT.

CDR3 sequence: CASSEQGRSGNTIYF. The CDR3, as DNA: TGTGCCAGCAGTGAACAGGGGAGGTCTGGAAACACCATATATTTT. V is TRBV25-1 and J is TRBJ1-3, with D perhaps TRBD1 (6 bases). V was clipped by 2 bases and J by 1 base, with 9 bases between them. The germline CDR1 and CDR2 sequences are MGHDK and SYGVNS. There are 15 residues in the CDR3.